The T cell receptor beta chain under discussion was sequenced for a study of persistence of HIV-infected CD4 T cells. The stimulus was lysate of CMV-infected fibroblasts, 8.5 to 10 ug/mL. Responding CD4+ T cells were sorted by upregulation of both CD40 ligand and CD69. For at least 4 years, plasma HIV-1 RNA was undetectable (<50 copies/mL). Donors had CD4+ T cell counts above 400 cells/uL and were CMV-seropositive. CD8+ T cells were removed from PBMCs prior to stimulation. The CDR3 runs to 17 residues. V dropped 1 base and J dropped 3; count of bases not matched to a gene: 8. CDR1 and CDR2 from the germline V gene are SGHNT and YYREEE (reference sequence). This clone is a singleton in its sample. The antigen is unknown. This was the immunoSEQ version 4 assay in survey mode. TCRdb's copy holds only in-frame clones and misses some; the assay was immunoSEQ multiplex PCR. The sample yields roughly 20,000 clones, 70% to 80% seen once.

This sample comprised CD4+ T cells sorted from PBMCs after approximately 20-hour stimulation, obtained from a patient who received antiretroviral therapy. The sequence came from an adult man with HIV who was CMV-seropositive. The genes are TRBV5-4 and TRBJ2-3, with TRBD2 matching over 10 bases. The CDR3 loop is CASSLPGAGGRTDTQYF. The CDR3, as DNA: TGTGCCAGCAGCTTGCCCGGAGCGGGGGGGCGGACAGATACGCAGTATTTT.